The entry that follows covers one T cell receptor beta chain sequence. No antigen is known for it. One end of the junction does not line up with germline, which may come from a read error. The library came from three nested PCR rounds adapted from ARM-PCR protocols. In TCRdb, the multiplex PCR reads were re-called with MiXCR into one record per CDR3 protein. Among about 93,000 distinct CDR3 sequences, about 70% were seen once, and the ten largest hold approximately 20%. This specimen belongs to a study of tumor and adjacent non-tumor tissue in lung cancer. Study summary: The patients, 10 to 11 men and roughly 5 women, were roughly 30 to 76 with stage I to III disease. Each sample yielded 3.9 million or so productive TCRbeta reads on average. General observations from the study: Top 100 clones took a larger repertoire share in normal lung. Tumor tissue had significantly higher TCR diversity than normal lung.

No cell sorting was done before RNA was extracted from the tissue. The CDR3 has 11 residues. CDR1 and CDR2 (germline): SQVTM, ANQGSEA. The TCR was taken from a man aged 55 to 70 with non-small cell lung cancer. This chain uses TRBV29-1 with TRBJ1-2, with unresolved D. The material sequenced was lung tumor tissue. The CDR3 region is CIVEGSKVYTF. The CDR3 DNA is TGCATCGTTGAAGGATCCAAGGTCTACACCTTC.